A single sample is the source of the 14 T cell receptor beta chains below, sequenced in a study of tissue T cells after allogeneic stem cell transplantation (dated by TCRdb to the early 2020s). Receptors were amplified or captured by the immunoSEQ multiplex PCR assay. The immuneACCESS repertoire file appears here via TCRdb, limited to in-frame rearrangements. These files lack a portion of the clones; in checked studies, under half of the deficit traces to unresolved V genes, and the cause of the others is not known. Across this sample there are several thousand clones, with 40% to 55% seen only once. Jointly, the top ten make up 7.4% of the sample. The time point label, read with the paper, signifies: mouse harvest day 7 after allogeneic transplant. Mouse grafts combined 10^7 T-cell-depleted bone marrow cells with 10^6 splenic CD5+ T cells, given via tail vein injection. The sample was gut tissue. Every receptor here comes from a female BALB/c mouse given C57BL/6 T cells with graft-versus-host disease after an allogeneic hematopoietic cell transplant.

This clone was picked up a small number of times. The gene names here belong to mouse. The read ends 1 residue early relative to the CDR3; the germline J gene fills the gap. This chain uses TRBV23 with TRBJ1-2; TRBD1 was called by the table and not checked on the DNA. Germline-derived CDR1 and CDR2 are KGHTA and FQNQQP. The CDR3 contains 14 residues. CDR3 residues: CSSSQGTGATDYTF. CDR3 DNA (partial): TGCTCCAGCAGTCAGGGGACAGGGGCGACCGACTACACC.

Details on this clone: All gene names here are mouse names. Read coverage stops 1 residue before the CDR3 terminus; the germline J gene supplies the remainder. V gene TRBV15 combines with J gene TRBJ2-2, with TRBD1 as a possible D gene (5 bases). The germline V gene encodes CDR1 SGHND and CDR2 FRSKSL. CDR3 length: 14 amino acids. With 3 bases removed from V and 2 bases from J, the gap between germline ends came to 7 bases. The sequenced CDR3 bases are TGTGCCAGCAGTTTCGCAGGGAACACCGGGCAGCTCTAC. Protein: CASSFAGNTGQLY. The whole CDR3 protein is CASSFAGNTGQLYF. The full variable domain, in which reference TRBV15 and TRBJ2-2 provide the parts outside the CDR3, is DAGVTQTPRHEVAEKGQTIILKCEPVSGHNDLFWYRQTKIQGLELLSYFRSKSLMEDGGAFKDRFKAEMLNSSFSTLKIQPTEPKDSAVYLCASSFAGNTGQLYFGEGSKLTVL.

There are a few counts of this clone. Gene and germline names: mouse. From the germline J gene comes the end of the CDR3, since the read stops 1 residue before it. The chain has TRBV1 and TRBJ2-7, with D possibly being TRBD1 or TRBD2 (6 bases each). V gave up 3 bases and J gave up 6 bases, with 9 bases separating them. CDR3 length equals 12 residues. The V gene's germline CDR1 is NSQYPW and CDR2 LRSPGD (reference sequence). This CDR3 is CTCSAKGGEQYF. Incomplete CDR3 DNA: TGCACCTGCAGTGCGAAGGGGGGTGAACAGTAC.

This clone was seen more than once but under ten times. Gene names and germline match the mouse. The DNA ends 1 residue before the CDR3 does, and the rest of the CDR3 is filled in from the germline J gene. The chain recombines TRBV19 with TRBJ1-1; TRBD1 might be the D (6 bases). Germline V CDR1 and CDR2: FNHDT, SITEND (reference sequence). The V and J ends lost 4 bases and 0 bases respectively, with 10 bases between them. The CDR3 length is 14 residues. The DNA read from the CDR3 is TGTGCCAGCAGTCCGGGACACCCAAACACAGAAGTCTTC. It is translated as CASSPGHPNTEVF. In full, the CDR3 is CASSPGHPNTEVFF.

As to this clone: Each gene name is a mouse one. The CDR3 extends 1 residue past the end of the read, so its final part is completed from the germline J gene. The chain combines TRBV26 with TRBJ2-7; TRBD1 agrees at 9 bases. V lost 4 bases and J lost 7; bases outside the gene matches: 8. The CDR3 covers 14 residues. Germline V lookup: CDR1 KGHPV, CDR2 FQNQEV (reference sequence). The DNA read from the CDR3 is TGTGCCAGCAGTCCCGCGGGACAGGGCGGGGAACAGTAC. Translation: CASSPAGQGGEQY. The CDR3 in its entirety is CASSPAGQGGEQYF. Filled out from reference TRBV26 and TRBJ2-7, the complete variable domain reads NSKVIQTPRYLVKGQGQKAKMRCIPEKGHPVVFWYQQNKNNEFKFLINFQNQEVLQQIDMTEKRFSAECPSNSPCSLEIQSSEAGDSALYLCASSPAGQGGEQYFGPGTRLTVL.

By proportion, this clone is medium-sized. The gene names here belong to mouse. The CDR3 end falls 1 residue outside the read, so it is completed with the germline J gene. This sequence joins TRBV13-2 and TRBJ2-7; the D is unclear. V was clipped by 2 bases and J by 7 bases, with 7 bases between them. The germline gives CDR1 NNHNN, CDR2 SYGAGS (reference sequence). The length of the CDR3 is 11 residues. The CDR3 protein is CASGEGREQYF. The covered CDR3 bases are TGTGCCAGCGGTGAGGGGAGGGAACAGTAC.

A few counts support this clone. Germline and genes: mouse. The read terminates 1 residue before the CDR3 end, so the remaining end is supplied by the germline J gene. The chain combines TRBV16 with TRBJ1-3, with 8 bases matching TRBD1. Per germline, CDR1 SGHSA and CDR2 FRNQAP. Trimming took 3 bases from V and 3 from J; bases not matched to a gene: 1. The CDR3 length is 14 residues. CDR3 in amino acids: CASSLTGVGNTLYF. The CDR3 bases that were read are TGTGCAAGCAGCTTGACAGGGGTTGGAAATACGCTCTAT.

For this clone: All gene names here are mouse names. This CDR3 reads CASSLFGASAETLYF. The CDR3 bases that were read are TGTGCTAGCAGTTTATTCGGGGCGAGTGCAGAAACGCTGTAT. The chain links TRBV29 to TRBJ2-3; D is perhaps TRBD1 or TRBD2 (5 bases each). The read is 1 residue too short to cover the CDR3 end, so that end is filled in from the germline J gene. Germline CDR1 is MSHET and CDR2 is SYDVDS. The CDR3 has 15 residues. With 1 base removed from V and 0 bases from J, the gap between germline ends came to 8 bases.

Note on this clone: All gene names here are mouse names. The read comes to an end 1 residue before the CDR3 does, leaving the germline J gene to fill in the end. The chain combines TRBV12-1 with TRBJ1-5, with no clear D. Germline V lookup: CDR1 SGHSN, CDR2 HYEKVE. This CDR3 is 13 amino acids long. The ends were cut back, 0 bases at V and 2 bases at J, with 4 bases in the middle. The CDR3 spells CASSLVHNQAPLF. The sequenced part of the CDR3 DNA is TGTGCCAGCTCTCTCGTGCACAACCAGGCTCCGCTT.

This clone is judged large. Any gene name here is a mouse gene name. The read terminates 1 residue ahead of where the CDR3 ends, so the germline J gene completes it. The chain has TRBV19 and TRBJ2-7; 9 bases agree with TRBD2. Germline assignment: CDR1 FNHDT and CDR2 SITEND (reference sequence). J gave up 0 bases and V 6 bases, and 1 base lay outside the gene matches. The CDR3 spans 13 residues. The sequenced part of the CDR3 DNA is TGTGCCAGCACCTGGGGGGGCTCCTATGAACAGTAC. Its translation: CASTWGGSYEQY. The complete CDR3 protein is CASTWGGSYEQYF.

On this clone itself: Mouse germline and gene names are used. The read gets to within 1 residue of the CDR3 end, and the germline J gene fills in the rest. This chain links TRBV4 with TRBJ2-2, with D maybe TRBD1 (6 bases). The CDR3 spans 14 residues. V gave up 5 bases and J gave up 4 bases, with 11 bases separating them. The germline CDR1 and CDR2 sequences are LGHDT and YNNKQL (reference sequence). The DNA read from the CDR3 is TGTGCCAGCAGCGCACAGGGAGGCACCGGGCAGCTCTAC. Its protein is CASSAQGGTGQLY. The whole CDR3 protein is CASSAQGGTGQLYF.

With respect to this clone: Germline and genes here are mouse. With the read ending 1 residue before the CDR3 end, the germline J gene is used to fill in that end. The chain couples TRBV3 to TRBJ2-5; perhaps TRBD1 as D (6 bases). CDR3 size: 15 residues. V dropped 5 bases and J dropped 0 bases, with 12 bases sitting between them. Germline assignment: CDR1 SNHLY and CDR2 FYNGKV (reference sequence). The CDR3: CASSHRDINQDTQYF. CDR3 DNA (partial): TGTGCCAGCAGCCACCGGGACATTAACCAAGACACCCAGTAC.

In this sample, this clone turned up a few times. These gene names are mouse names. The read is 1 residue too short to cover the CDR3 end, so that end is filled in from the germline J gene. This sequence joins TRBV24 and TRBJ2-7; D is possibly TRBD1 or TRBD2 (5 bases each). This CDR3 region has 12 residues. V gave up 4 bases and J gave up 4 bases, with 8 bases separating them. Germline V gene sequence: CDR1 KGHTA, CDR2 FRNEEI. The CDR3 bases that were read are TGTGCCAGCAGTCCCGGGGGTTATGAACAGTAC. Amino acids: CASSPGGYEQY. The CDR3 in its entirety is CASSPGGYEQYF.

On this clone: Each gene name is a mouse one. The read comes to an end 1 residue before the CDR3 does, leaving the germline J gene to fill in the end. The gene calls are TRBV5 and TRBJ2-4; D uncertain. Germline loops: CDR1 LGHNA, CDR2 YNLKQL (reference sequence). The CDR3 has 14 amino acids. Trimming pared 2 bases from V and 0 bases from J, leaving 6 bases between. CDR3 bases read: TGTGCCAGCAGCCAATATTCTAGTCAAAACACCTTGTAC. Translation gives CASSQYSSQNTLY. The whole CDR3 sequence reads CASSQYSSQNTLYF.